The source of this T cell receptor (beta chain) is a study of T cells in Graves' hyperthyroidism and ophthalmopathy. Overall study results and limits: Blood samples included most of the expanded thyroid clonotypes exceeding 0.001. The model forecast ophthalmopathy, anticipating it by a median around 6.5 months before onset.

In this sample, this clonotype turned up many times. The antigen is undetermined. The germline V gene has CDR1 GTSNPN and CDR2 SVGIG (reference sequence). With 0 bases removed from V and 5 bases from J, the gap between germline ends came to 14 bases. The CDR3 runs 14 residues. Among ophthalmopathy patients, the Clinical Activity Score reached at least 3, the NOSPECS grade reached at least 4, and duration remained under 3 months. Out of roughly 9.1 ml of fresh peripheral blood came the PBMCs. What was amplified from RNA transcripts were TCR beta CDR3 regions. The HTBI primer set drove a first-round RT-PCR of the TCR CDR3. TCRdb analysed the multiplex PCR reads with MiXCR anew, one entry per CDR3 protein. The table records 400,000 to 450,000 distinct CDR3 sequences, roughly 14% of them present only once.

This TCR came from a man aged 18 to 35 with Graves' ophthalmopathy. The sample taken for sequencing was blood. The J gene is TRBJ2-7, the V gene TRBV30; weak D call: TRBD1 (6 bases). CDR3 sequence (DNA): TGTGCCTGGAGTGTAGAACAGGGTAACCACGAGCAGTACTTC. The encoded protein is CAWSVEQGNHEQYF.